Listed below are T cell receptor beta chains from one sample, sequenced in a study of control samples from healthy donors and cancer patients. Using immunoSEQ multiplex PCR, the repertoire was profiled, and TCRdb retains in-frame clones only, with some absent. The sample holds 110,000 to 150,000 clones, roughly nine tenths seen once. What was sequenced was blood. Every receptor here comes from a man between 18 and 29 years old in good health. Both conserved end residues are part of each CDR3. Fields, in order: D gene, V gene, J gene, clone size, CDR3 DNA, CDR3 protein. A D gene is named only where the DNA matches it firmly. Clone size is stated in some rows and not others, as once, few, many or a class when expanded.

d_gene: TRBD1; v_gene: TRBV7-2; j_gene: TRBJ1-4; abundance: NA; CDR3nt: TGTGCCAGCAGCACTACCGGGACAGTTAATGAAAAACTGTTTTTT; CDR3aa: CASSTTGTVNEKLFF
d_gene: TRBD2; v_gene: TRBV4-3; j_gene: TRBJ2-7; abundance: NA; CDR3nt: TGCGCCAGCAGCCCACTAGCGGGGGACTCCTACGAGCAGTACTTC; CDR3aa: CASSPLAGDSYEQYF
d_gene: TRBD1; v_gene: TRBV19; j_gene: TRBJ1-5; abundance: NA; CDR3nt: TGTGCCAGTAGTGGCGGGACAGTTAGCAATCAGCCCCAGCATTTT; CDR3aa: CASSGGTVSNQPQHF
d_gene: TRBD1; v_gene: TRBV9; j_gene: TRBJ1-2; abundance: NA; CDR3nt: TGTGCCAGCAGCGCAACCGGGACAGCTAACTATGGCTACACCTTC; CDR3aa: CASSATGTANYGYTF
d_gene: TRBD2; v_gene: TRBV14; j_gene: TRBJ2-2; abundance: NA; CDR3nt: TGTGCCAGCAGCCTCTACGGGGGGACCGGGGAGCTGTTTTTT; CDR3aa: CASSLYGGTGELFF
d_gene: NA; v_gene: TRBV10-3; j_gene: TRBJ1-2; abundance: NA; CDR3nt: TGTGCCATCAGTGAGTCTGAGAACGGTGGCTACACCTTC; CDR3aa: CAISESENGGYTF
d_gene: NA; v_gene: TRBV5-1; j_gene: TRBJ2-7; abundance: NA; CDR3nt: TGCGCCAGCAGCTTGATAGGGGACGAGCAGTACTTC; CDR3aa: CASSLIGDEQYF
d_gene: NA; v_gene: TRBV28; j_gene: TRBJ1-1; abundance: once; CDR3nt: TGTGCCATCATGGGGGTACTGAACACTGAAGCTTTCTTT; CDR3aa: CAIMGVLNTEAFF
d_gene: NA; v_gene: TRBV19; j_gene: TRBJ1-4; abundance: NA; CDR3nt: TGTGCCAGTAAGAGGGTCAATGAAAAACTGTTTTTT; CDR3aa: CASKRVNEKLFF
d_gene: TRBD1; v_gene: TRBV3-1/TRBV3-2; j_gene: TRBJ1-1; abundance: NA; CDR3nt: TGTGCCAGCAGCCACCGCTGGACAGGGGTGAACACTGAAGCTTTCTTT; CDR3aa: CASSHRWTGVNTEAFF
d_gene: NA; v_gene: TRBV5-1; j_gene: TRBJ2-3; abundance: NA; CDR3nt: TGCGCCAGCCACACAGGCTACAGCACAGATACGCAGTATTTT; CDR3aa: CASHTGYSTDTQYF
d_gene: NA; v_gene: TRBV3-1/TRBV3-2; j_gene: TRBJ2-7; abundance: NA; CDR3nt: TGTGCCAGCAGCCTAGTCGTACAGGGTTCCTACGAGCAGTACTTC; CDR3aa: CASSLVVQGSYEQYF
d_gene: NA; v_gene: TRBV11-3; j_gene: TRBJ2-5; abundance: NA; CDR3nt: TGTGCCAGCAGCCAAGGACACGAGACCCAGTACTTC; CDR3aa: CASSQGHETQYF
d_gene: TRBD1; v_gene: TRBV7-2; j_gene: TRBJ1-4; abundance: once; CDR3nt: TGTGCCAGCAGCCAAACGGGACAGGGGGCCTGGGAAAAACTGTTTTTT; CDR3aa: CASSQTGQGAWEKLFF
d_gene: NA; v_gene: TRBV5-1; j_gene: TRBJ1-2; abundance: NA; CDR3nt: TGCGCCAGCAGCCCTGGGACGGATAACTATGGCTACACCTTC; CDR3aa: CASSPGTDNYGYTF
d_gene: NA; v_gene: TRBV18; j_gene: TRBJ1-3; abundance: NA; CDR3nt: TGTGCCAGCTCACCTCTCGACCAGACTGGAAACACCATATATTTT; CDR3aa: CASSPLDQTGNTIYF
d_gene: TRBD1; v_gene: TRBV19; j_gene: TRBJ1-5; abundance: NA; CDR3nt: TGTGCCAGTAGTCCCGACAGGGAAATCAATCAGCCCCAGCATTTT; CDR3aa: CASSPDREINQPQHF
d_gene: NA; v_gene: TRBV28; j_gene: TRBJ1-5; abundance: NA; CDR3nt: TGTGCCAGCAGGACTTCGGGTTTCCGAAATCAGCCCCAGCATTTT; CDR3aa: CASRTSGFRNQPQHF
d_gene: TRBD1; v_gene: TRBV14; j_gene: TRBJ1-5; abundance: once; CDR3nt: TGTGCCAGCAGCAGGGGGCAGGACAATCAGCCCCAGCATTTT; CDR3aa: CASSRGQDNQPQHF
d_gene: TRBD2; v_gene: TRBV9; j_gene: TRBJ2-1; abundance: NA; CDR3nt: TGTGCCAGCAGCGTAGGAGCTCCCTTAGCGGGAACCTACAATGAGCAGTTCTTC; CDR3aa: CASSVGAPLAGTYNEQFF
d_gene: NA; v_gene: TRBV30; j_gene: TRBJ2-5; abundance: NA; CDR3nt: TGTGCCTGGAGTGTTGCAGAAGAGACCCAGTACTTC; CDR3aa: CAWSVAEETQYF
d_gene: TRBD1; v_gene: TRBV28; j_gene: TRBJ2-7; abundance: NA; CDR3nt: TGTGCCAGCAGCCGGACAGGGGGAACCCCTAAGGAGCAGTACTTC; CDR3aa: CASSRTGGTPKEQYF
d_gene: TRBD1; v_gene: TRBV28; j_gene: TRBJ1-5; abundance: NA; CDR3nt: TGTGCCACCCGGGGACAGAGTTTGAGCAATCAGCCCCAGCATTTT; CDR3aa: CATRGQSLSNQPQHF
d_gene: NA; v_gene: TRBV30; j_gene: TRBJ2-1; abundance: NA; CDR3nt: TGTGCCTGGACCCGAGGCTGGCGGCAGGGCTACAATGAGCAGTTCTTC; CDR3aa: CAWTRGWRQGYNEQFF
d_gene: NA; v_gene: TRBV6-5; j_gene: TRBJ1-1; abundance: NA; CDR3nt: TGTGCCAGCAGTCGGGTTCCTCCCCCCGCTGAAGCTTTCTTT; CDR3aa: CASSRVPPPAEAFF
d_gene: TRBD1; v_gene: TRBV27; j_gene: TRBJ1-5; abundance: NA; CDR3nt: TGTGCCAGCAGTTTTACTATGGGGACAGGGCCCTATCAGCCCCAGCATTTT; CDR3aa: CASSFTMGTGPYQPQHF
d_gene: TRBD2; v_gene: TRBV9; j_gene: TRBJ2-3; abundance: few; CDR3nt: TGTGCCAGCAGCCCCCCCGGTTCAGCGGGGGGGCCTGATACGCAGTATTTT; CDR3aa: CASSPPGSAGGPDTQYF
d_gene: NA; v_gene: TRBV11-2; j_gene: TRBJ1-5; abundance: few; CDR3nt: TGTGCCAGCAGCTTAGGTCTCGAGGATAATCAGCCCCAGCATTTT; CDR3aa: CASSLGLEDNQPQHF
d_gene: NA; v_gene: TRBV6-5; j_gene: TRBJ1-2; abundance: NA; CDR3nt: TGTGCCAGCAGTTACAGCGGGACATACTATGGCTACACCTTC; CDR3aa: CASSYSGTYYGYTF
d_gene: TRBD1; v_gene: TRBV2; j_gene: TRBJ2-1; abundance: NA; CDR3nt: TGTGCCAGCAGTGGGGACAGGAATTATCAGTTCTTC; CDR3aa: CASSGDRNYQFF
d_gene: TRBD1; v_gene: TRBV29-1; j_gene: TRBJ1-2; abundance: NA; CDR3nt: TGCAGCGTGGGGGACAGGAACGGCTACACCTTC; CDR3aa: CSVGDRNGYTF
d_gene: NA; v_gene: TRBV19; j_gene: TRBJ1-2; abundance: NA; CDR3nt: TGTGCCAGTAGCAACCCTTGGGGCTACACCTTC; CDR3aa: CASSNPWGYTF
d_gene: NA; v_gene: TRBV12-3/TRBV12-4; j_gene: TRBJ2-5; abundance: NA; CDR3nt: TGTGCCAGCAGTTTTGAGATGCCGGAGACCCAGTACTTC; CDR3aa: CASSFEMPETQYF
d_gene: NA; v_gene: TRBV20-1; j_gene: TRBJ2-5; abundance: NA; CDR3nt: TGCAGTGCGACCCCGTTAGGGGCCCAGTACTTC; CDR3aa: CSATPLGAQYF
d_gene: NA; v_gene: TRBV28; j_gene: TRBJ1-1; abundance: NA; CDR3nt: TGTGCCAGCAGAAACCTTATATTCCTGAACACTGAAGCTTTCTTT; CDR3aa: CASRNLIFLNTEAFF
d_gene: TRBD1; v_gene: TRBV27; j_gene: TRBJ1-1; abundance: once; CDR3nt: TGTGCCAGCACTCAGGGGGCGCACACTGAAGCTTTCTTT; CDR3aa: CASTQGAHTEAFF
d_gene: NA; v_gene: TRBV20-1; j_gene: TRBJ1-1; abundance: NA; CDR3nt: TGCAGTGCTAGTTTCGCGAACACTGAAGCTTTCTTT; CDR3aa: CSASFANTEAFF
d_gene: NA; v_gene: TRBV4-2; j_gene: TRBJ1-1; abundance: NA; CDR3nt: TGTGCCAGCAGCCAAGTCTCTGAAGCTTTCTTT; CDR3aa: CASSQVSEAFF
d_gene: TRBD1; v_gene: TRBV6-5; j_gene: TRBJ1-2; abundance: NA; CDR3nt: TGTGCCAGCAGTTCCGCAGGGGGCATCTATGGCTACACCTTC; CDR3aa: CASSSAGGIYGYTF
d_gene: NA; v_gene: TRBV5-1; j_gene: TRBJ1-4; abundance: NA; CDR3nt: TGCGCCAGCAGGTCCCCAGGGGATGAAAAACTGTTTTTT; CDR3aa: CASRSPGDEKLFF
d_gene: NA; v_gene: TRBV19; j_gene: TRBJ1-4; abundance: NA; CDR3nt: TGTGCCAGTAGTATCGGAGTATCTGATGAAAAACTGTTTTTT; CDR3aa: CASSIGVSDEKLFF
d_gene: NA; v_gene: TRBV11-2; j_gene: TRBJ2-7; abundance: NA; CDR3nt: TGTGCCAGCAGCTTAGATTTATATTCCTACGAGCAGTACTTC; CDR3aa: CASSLDLYSYEQYF
d_gene: TRBD2; v_gene: TRBV12-3/TRBV12-4; j_gene: TRBJ2-3; abundance: NA; CDR3nt: TGTGCCAGCAGTGGGACTAGCGGAAATACGCAGTATTTT; CDR3aa: CASSGTSGNTQYF